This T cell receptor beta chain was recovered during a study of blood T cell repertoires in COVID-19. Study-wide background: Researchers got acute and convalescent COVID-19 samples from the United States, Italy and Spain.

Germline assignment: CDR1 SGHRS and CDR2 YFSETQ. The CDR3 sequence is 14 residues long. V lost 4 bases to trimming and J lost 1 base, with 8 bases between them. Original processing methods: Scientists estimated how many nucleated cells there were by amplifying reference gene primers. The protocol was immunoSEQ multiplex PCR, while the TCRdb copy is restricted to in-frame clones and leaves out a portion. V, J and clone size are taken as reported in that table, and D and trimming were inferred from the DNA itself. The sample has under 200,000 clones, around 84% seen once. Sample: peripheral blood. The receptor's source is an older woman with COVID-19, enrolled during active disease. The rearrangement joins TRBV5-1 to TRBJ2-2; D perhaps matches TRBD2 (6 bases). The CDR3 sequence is CASSGGRNTGELFF. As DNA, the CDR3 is TGCGCCAGCAGCGGAGGGAGGAACACCGGGGAGCTGTTTTTT.